These 8 T cell receptor beta chains were all obtained from the same sample, sequenced in a study of Ad26.COV2.S vaccination and SARS-CoV-2 variants. Profiled with immunoSEQ multiplex PCR; TCRdb holds only in-frame clones, not every one. The sample carries a few hundred thousand clones, over 75% recorded once. Treatment: around 19 received Ad26.COV2.S at low or high dose, single or two shots; about 5 received placebo; per-sample allocation not given. Samples were taken on day 63 after the first vaccine or placebo injection. The starting material was peripheral blood, obtained in a trial of Ad26.COV2.S vaccine versus placebo. The receptors originated from a person aged 18-65 years who received the Ad26.COV2.S COVID-19 vaccine or a placebo.

The chain combines TRBV2 with TRBJ1-6; D remains unclear. Trimming stripped 4 bases from V and 1 base from J, with 8 bases between. The CDR3 has 15 amino acids. From germline, CDR1 is SNHLY and CDR2 FYNNEI. In DNA, the CDR3 is TGTGCCAGCAGTGGAGGCGGATCCTATAATTCACCCCTCCACTTT. Translated: CASSGGGSYNSPLHF.

V gene TRBV10-3 combines with J gene TRBJ2-1; the match to TRBD2 covers 9 bases. The germline V gene has CDR1 ENHRY and CDR2 SYGVKD. The V gene end was trimmed by 8 bases and the J gene end by 7 bases; junction bases not matched to a gene: 12. The CDR3 runs to 15 residues. CDR3 region: CAIRNLAGGLNEQFF. CDR3 nucleotides: TGTGCCATCCGGAATTTGGCGGGGGGGCTGAATGAGCAGTTCTTC.

In its sample, this clone was seen once. The chain links TRBV28 to TRBJ2-7; weak D call: TRBD1 (6 bases). The CDR3 contains 13 residues. Germline V gene data show CDR1 as MDHEN and CDR2 as SYDVKM. Trimming stripped 10 bases from V and 0 bases from J, with 13 bases between. Here the CDR3 reads CATGMDSSYEQYF. The CDR3 DNA follows: TGTGCCACCGGGATGGACAGCTCCTACGAGCAGTACTTC.

The CDR3 reads CASSSSGTGSRNEQFF. Written as DNA, the CDR3 is TGTGCCAGCAGCTCTTCCGGGACAGGGTCCCGAAATGAGCAGTTCTTC. This chain uses TRBV7-6 with TRBJ2-1, with TRBD1 matching 9 bases. Germline assignment: CDR1 SGHVS and CDR2 FNYEAQ. The CDR3 contains 16 residues. V gave up 4 bases and J gave up 7 bases; unmatched junction bases: 11.

The genes are TRBV5-8 and TRBJ2-7, with D perhaps TRBD1 or TRBD2 (5 bases each). Germline V gene data show CDR1 as SGHTS and CDR2 as YDEGEE. V gave up 5 bases and J gave up 0 bases, with 9 bases separating them. The CDR3 is 13 amino acids. The CDR3 reads CASRGVSSYEQYF. In DNA, the CDR3 is TGTGCCAGCAGGGGGGTTAGCTCCTACGAGCAGTACTTC.

This clone was found once. The J gene is TRBJ2-3, the V gene TRBV5-1; 12 nucleotides line up with TRBD2. V lost 2 bases, J lost 3 bases, and 4 bases stayed unmatched. The CDR3 is 16 residues long. Germline V gives CDR1 SGHRS, CDR2 YFSETQ. DNA for the CDR3: TGCGCCAGCAGCTTACTAGCGGGGGGTACGACAGATACGCAGTATTTT. Translated: CASSLLAGGTTDTQYF.

The chain carries TRBV2 and TRBJ2-3; TRBD2 is a possible D gene (6 bases). This CDR3 region has 14 residues. Germline V gene lookup returns CDR1 SNHLY and CDR2 FYNNEI. The ends were cut back, 6 bases at V and 3 bases at J, with 13 bases in the middle. The CDR3 region has the DNA TGTGCCAGCAGGCCGGGACTTAAAACAGATACGCAGTATTTT. This gives the protein CASRPGLKTDTQYF.

The chain couples TRBV30 to TRBJ2-3; the D gene is possibly TRBD2 (6 bases). The CDR3 spans 15 residues. Looked up from germline, CDR1 is GTSNPN and CDR2 is SVGIG (reference sequence). V was cut by 4 bases and J by 0 bases, with 14 bases left in between. The CDR3 DNA reads TGTGCCTGGATGGGTAGCGGCAAAAGCACAGATACGCAGTATTTT. Protein product: CAWMGSGKSTDTQYF. Using reference TRBV30 and TRBJ2-3 for the parts outside the CDR3, the full variable domain is SQTIHQWPATLVQPVGSPLSLECTVEGTSNPNLYWYRQAAGRGLQLLFYSVGIGQISSEVPQNLSASRPQDRQFILSSKKLLLSDSGFYLCAWMGSGKSTDTQYFGPGTRLTVL.